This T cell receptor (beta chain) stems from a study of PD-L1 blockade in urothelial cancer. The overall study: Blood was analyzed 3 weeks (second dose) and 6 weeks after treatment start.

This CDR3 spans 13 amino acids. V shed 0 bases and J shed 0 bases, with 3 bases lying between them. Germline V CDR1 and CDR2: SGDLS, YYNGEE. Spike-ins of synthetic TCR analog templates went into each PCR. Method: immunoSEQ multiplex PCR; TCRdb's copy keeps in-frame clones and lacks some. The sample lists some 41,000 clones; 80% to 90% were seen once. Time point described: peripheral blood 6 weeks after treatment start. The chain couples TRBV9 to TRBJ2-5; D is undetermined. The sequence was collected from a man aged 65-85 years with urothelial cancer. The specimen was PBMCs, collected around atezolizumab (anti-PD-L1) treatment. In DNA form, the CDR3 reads TGTGCCAGCAGCGTAGGAGACCAAGAGACCCAGTACTTC. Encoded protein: CASSVGDQETQYF.